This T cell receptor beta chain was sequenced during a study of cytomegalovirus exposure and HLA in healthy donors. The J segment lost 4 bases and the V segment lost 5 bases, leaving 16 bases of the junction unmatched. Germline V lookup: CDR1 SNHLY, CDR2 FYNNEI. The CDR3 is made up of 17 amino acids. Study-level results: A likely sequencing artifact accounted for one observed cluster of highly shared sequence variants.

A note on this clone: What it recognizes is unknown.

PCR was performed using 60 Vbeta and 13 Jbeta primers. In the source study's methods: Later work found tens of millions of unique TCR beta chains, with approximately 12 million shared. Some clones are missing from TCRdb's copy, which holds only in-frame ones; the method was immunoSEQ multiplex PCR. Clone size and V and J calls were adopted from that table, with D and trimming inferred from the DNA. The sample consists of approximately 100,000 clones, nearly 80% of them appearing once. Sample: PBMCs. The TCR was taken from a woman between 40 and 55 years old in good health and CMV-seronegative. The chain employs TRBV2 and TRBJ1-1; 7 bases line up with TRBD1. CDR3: CASSLPGGDVASTEAFF. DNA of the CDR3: TGTGCCAGCAGTTTACCAGGGGGTGATGTAGCCTCCACTGAAGCTTTCTTT.